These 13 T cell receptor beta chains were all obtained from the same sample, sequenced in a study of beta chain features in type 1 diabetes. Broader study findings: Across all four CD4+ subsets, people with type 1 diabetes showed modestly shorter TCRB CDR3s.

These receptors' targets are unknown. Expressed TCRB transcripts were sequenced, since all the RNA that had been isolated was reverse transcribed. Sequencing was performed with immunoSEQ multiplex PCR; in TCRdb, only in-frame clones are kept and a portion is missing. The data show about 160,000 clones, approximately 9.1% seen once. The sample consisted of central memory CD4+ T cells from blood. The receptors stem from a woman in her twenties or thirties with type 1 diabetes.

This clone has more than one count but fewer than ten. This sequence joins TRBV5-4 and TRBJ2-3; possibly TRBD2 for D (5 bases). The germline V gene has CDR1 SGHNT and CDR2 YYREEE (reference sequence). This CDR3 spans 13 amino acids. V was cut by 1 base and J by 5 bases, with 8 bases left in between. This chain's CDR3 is CASSLNSVDTQYF. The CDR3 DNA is TGTGCCAGCAGCTTGAATAGCGTAGATACGCAGTATTTT.

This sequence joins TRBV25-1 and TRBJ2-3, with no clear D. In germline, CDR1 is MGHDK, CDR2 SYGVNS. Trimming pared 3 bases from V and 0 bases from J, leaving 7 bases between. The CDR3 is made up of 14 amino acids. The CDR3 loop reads CASSDELSTDTQYF. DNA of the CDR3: TGTGCCAGCAGTGACGAACTGAGCACAGATACGCAGTATTTT.

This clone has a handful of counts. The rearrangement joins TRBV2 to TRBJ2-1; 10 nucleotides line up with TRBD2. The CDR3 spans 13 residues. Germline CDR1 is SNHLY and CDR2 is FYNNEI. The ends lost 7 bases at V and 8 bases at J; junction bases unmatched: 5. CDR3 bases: TGTGCCAGCAACCAGCGGGAGGGCTATGAGCAGTTCTTC. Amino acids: CASNQREGYEQFF.

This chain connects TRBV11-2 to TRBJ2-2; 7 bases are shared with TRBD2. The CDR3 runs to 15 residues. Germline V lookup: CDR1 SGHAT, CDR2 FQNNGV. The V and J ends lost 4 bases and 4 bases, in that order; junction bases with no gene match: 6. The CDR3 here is CASSSSGTITGELFF. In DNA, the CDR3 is TGTGCCAGCAGCTCGTCCGGGACTATCACCGGGGAGCTGTTTTTT.

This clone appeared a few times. CDR3 protein: CASSFSGDQETQYF. In nucleotides, the CDR3 is TGTGCCAGCAGCTTTAGCGGAGACCAAGAGACCCAGTACTTC. This chain connects TRBV5-4 to TRBJ2-5; a possible D gene is TRBD2 (6 bases). Per the germline V gene, CDR1 is SGHNT and CDR2 is YYREEE (reference sequence). Trimming cost V 2 bases and J 0 bases, with 8 bases left between them. There are 14 residues in the CDR3. Full variable domain (outside the CDR3, taken from reference TRBV5-4 and TRBJ2-5): ETGVTQSPTHLIKTRGQQVTLRCSSQSGHNTVSWYQQALGQGPQFIFQYYREEENGRGNFPPRFSGLQFPNYSSELNVNALELDDSALYLCASSFSGDQETQYFGPGTRLLVL.

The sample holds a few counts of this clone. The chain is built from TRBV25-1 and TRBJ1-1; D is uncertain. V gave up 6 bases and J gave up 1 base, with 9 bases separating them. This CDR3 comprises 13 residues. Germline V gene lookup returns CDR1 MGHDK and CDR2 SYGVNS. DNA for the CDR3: TGTGCCAGCAGGGTAGGAGGGAACACTGAAGCTTTCTTT. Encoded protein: CASRVGGNTEAFF.

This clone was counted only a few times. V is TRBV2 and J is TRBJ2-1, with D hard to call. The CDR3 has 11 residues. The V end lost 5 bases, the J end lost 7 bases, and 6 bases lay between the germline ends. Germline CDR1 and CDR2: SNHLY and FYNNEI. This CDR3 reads CASSTVNEQFF. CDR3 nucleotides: TGTGCCAGCAGTACGGTGAATGAGCAGTTCTTC.

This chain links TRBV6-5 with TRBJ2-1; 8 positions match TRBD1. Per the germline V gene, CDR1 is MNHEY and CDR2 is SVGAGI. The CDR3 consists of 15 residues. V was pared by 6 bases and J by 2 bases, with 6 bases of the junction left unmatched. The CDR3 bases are TGTGCCAGCAGCAATGACAGGGGACCCTACAATGAGCAGTTCTTC. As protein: CASSNDRGPYNEQFF.

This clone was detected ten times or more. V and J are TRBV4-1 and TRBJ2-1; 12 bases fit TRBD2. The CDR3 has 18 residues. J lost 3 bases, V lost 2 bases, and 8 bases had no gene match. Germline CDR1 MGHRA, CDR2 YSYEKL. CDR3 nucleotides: TGCGCCAGCAGCCAACACAAGAGGGGACTAGCGGGCTACAATGAGCAGTTCTTC. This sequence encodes CASSQHKRGLAGYNEQFF.

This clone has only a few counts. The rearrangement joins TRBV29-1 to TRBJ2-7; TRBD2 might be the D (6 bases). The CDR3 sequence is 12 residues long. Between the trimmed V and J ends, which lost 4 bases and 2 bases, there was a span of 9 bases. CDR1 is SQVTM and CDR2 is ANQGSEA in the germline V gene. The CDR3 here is CSVGSGPYEQYF. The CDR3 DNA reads TGCAGCGTTGGTAGCGGCCCCTACGAGCAGTACTTC.

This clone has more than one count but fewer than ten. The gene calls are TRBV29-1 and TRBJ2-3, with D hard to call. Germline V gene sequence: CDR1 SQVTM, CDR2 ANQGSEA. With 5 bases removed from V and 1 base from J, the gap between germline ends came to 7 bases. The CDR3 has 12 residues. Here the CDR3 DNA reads TGCAGCGTTTACCGGGGCACAGATACGCAGTATTTT. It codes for CSVYRGTDTQYF.

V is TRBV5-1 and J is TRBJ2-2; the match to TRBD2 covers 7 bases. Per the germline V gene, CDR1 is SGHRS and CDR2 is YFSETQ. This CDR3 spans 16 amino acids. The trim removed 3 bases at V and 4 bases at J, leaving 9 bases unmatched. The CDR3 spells CASSWVGGSVTGELFF. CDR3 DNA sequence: TGCGCCAGCAGCTGGGTTGGCGGGAGTGTCACCGGGGAGCTGTTTTTT.

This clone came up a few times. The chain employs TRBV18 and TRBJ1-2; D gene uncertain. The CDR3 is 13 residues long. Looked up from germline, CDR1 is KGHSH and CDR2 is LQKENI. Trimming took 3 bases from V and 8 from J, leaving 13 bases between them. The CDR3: CASSPTVNSGYTF. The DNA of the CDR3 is TGTGCCAGCTCACCCACAGTCAACTCGGGCTACACCTTC.